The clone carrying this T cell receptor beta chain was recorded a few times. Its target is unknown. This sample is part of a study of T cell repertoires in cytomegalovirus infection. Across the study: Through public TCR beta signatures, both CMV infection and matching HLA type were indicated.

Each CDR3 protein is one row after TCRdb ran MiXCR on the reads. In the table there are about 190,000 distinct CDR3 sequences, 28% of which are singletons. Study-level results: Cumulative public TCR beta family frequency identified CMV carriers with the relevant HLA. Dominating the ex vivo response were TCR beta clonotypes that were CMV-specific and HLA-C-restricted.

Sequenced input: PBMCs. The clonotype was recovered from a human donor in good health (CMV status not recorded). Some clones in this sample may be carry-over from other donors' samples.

CDR3 region: CASRVAGSNQPQHF. The CDR3 region has the DNA TGTGCCAGCAGGGTCGCCGGGAGCAATCAGCCCCAGCATTTT. The chain couples TRBV12-3 or TRBV12-4 to TRBJ1-5; the D is unclear. The CDR3 loop spans 14 amino acids. Trimming pared 6 bases from V and 1 base from J, leaving 10 bases between.